This entry describes one T cell receptor beta chain. The data were produced by immunoSEQ multiplex PCR, yet TCRdb's version contains in-frame clones alone and is incomplete. The sample carries under 200,000 clones, roughly 91% recorded once. The data were obtained in a study of blood T cell repertoires in COVID-19. CDR3 length: 14 amino acids. Trimming left V 4 bases short and J 0 bases short, with 10 bases between. Germline CDR1 reads SGHDT; CDR2 reads YYEEEE. The V gene is TRBV5-6, the J gene TRBJ1-1; D may be TRBD1 (6 bases). This receptor was obtained from a middle-aged man who had recovered from COVID-19. Sequenced input: peripheral blood. CDR3 DNA: TGTGCCAGCAGCACCGGGACAATGAACACTGAAGCTTTCTTT. Translating it yields CASSTGTMNTEAFF.